These 9 T cell receptor beta chains originate from one sample sequenced in a study of shared clonotypes between healthy human individuals. The repertoire was sequenced with immunoSEQ multiplex PCR; TCRdb's copy has only in-frame clones and lacks some. The data hold under 2.5 million clones, with roughly 90% observed a single time. Sequenced sample: naive CD4+ T cells from PBMCs. Specified subset: CD45RA+ positively selected. The receptor source for this set is a man younger than 30 in good health. Some clones in this sample may be carry-over from other donors' samples.

The chain joins TRBV6-1 to TRBJ2-3; D is uncertain. V was clipped by 5 bases and J by 0 bases, with 9 bases between them. The CDR3 loop spans 14 amino acids. Germline V lookup: CDR1 MNHNS, CDR2 SASEGT. The chain's CDR3 is CASSLVGSTDTQYF. CDR3 coding DNA: TGTGCCAGCAGTTTGGTGGGGAGCACAGATACGCAGTATTTT.

The rearrangement joins TRBV28 to TRBJ2-1; no clear D gene. V was pared by 4 bases and J by 3 bases, with 7 bases between. Germline CDR1 MDHEN, CDR2 SYDVKM. The CDR3 contains 13 residues. The chain's CDR3 is CASSSLGYNEQFF. The CDR3 DNA follows: TGTGCCAGCAGTTCCCTAGGCTACAATGAGCAGTTCTTC.

The genes are TRBV5-1 and TRBJ2-1; 7 bases line up with TRBD1. Germline CDR1 SGHRS, CDR2 YFSETQ. V gave up 5 bases and J gave up 3 bases; unmatched junction bases: 5. This CDR3 spans 14 amino acids. CDR3 residues: CASRTGTDYNEQFF. The DNA for the CDR3 is TGCGCCAGCAGGACCGGGACAGACTACAATGAGCAGTTCTTC.

The V gene is TRBV18, the J gene TRBJ2-3, with 9 nucleotides matching TRBD1. CDR1 is KGHSH and CDR2 is LQKENI in the germline V gene. Trimming took 0 bases from V and 4 from J; bases not matched to a gene: 5. CDR3 length equals 16 residues. DNA for the CDR3: TGTGCCAGCTCACCACCCGGGACAGGGACGGCAGATACGCAGTATTTT. Its translation: CASSPPGTGTADTQYF.

The chain joins TRBV19 to TRBJ2-2; D gene uncertain. Trimming removed 2 bases from V and 1 base from J, with 8 bases in between. Germline V gene data show CDR1 as LNHDA and CDR2 as SQIVND (reference sequence). CDR3 length: 15 residues. The CDR3 loop reads CASSIYGMNTGELFF. In DNA, the CDR3 is TGTGCCAGTAGTATATATGGTATGAACACCGGGGAGCTGTTTTTT. Variable domain in full (rest from reference TRBV19 and TRBJ2-2): DGGITQSPKYLFRKEGQNVTLSCEQNLNHDAMYWYRQDPGQGLRLIYYSQIVNDFQKGDIAEGYSVSREKKESFPLTVTSAQKNPTAFYLCASSIYGMNTGELFFGEGSRLTVL.

This chain links TRBV7-2 with TRBJ2-7, with 8 bases matching TRBD2. Germline V gives CDR1 SGHTA, CDR2 FQGNSA. The V segment lost 2 bases and the J segment 5 bases; nucleotides outside the gene matches: 8. CDR3 length: 15 residues. The chain's CDR3 is CASSLFSGGPHEQYF. The CDR3 nucleotides read TGTGCCAGCAGCTTATTCTCGGGAGGGCCCCACGAGCAGTACTTC.

J is TRBJ2-7 and V is TRBV19, with 8 bases aligning to TRBD2. J lost 7 bases, V lost 7 bases, and 18 bases had no gene match. Looked up from germline, CDR1 is LNHDA and CDR2 is SQIVND (reference sequence). The CDR3 runs to 16 residues. The CDR3, as DNA: TGTGCCAGTATTGAGTCCGGGGCTAGCGGGCCCGGGGAGCAGTACTTC. Translated, it gives CASIESGASGPGEQYF.

The V gene is TRBV10-3, the J gene TRBJ1-4; weak D call: TRBD1 (6 bases). The CDR3 length is 14 residues. Germline values: CDR1 ENHRY, CDR2 SYGVKD. Trimming cost V 11 bases and J 8 bases, with 21 bases left between them. The CDR3 DNA follows: TGTGCCGTCAACGAAGGGGGGGCTGGAGAAAAACTGTTTTTT. This sequence encodes CAVNEGGAGEKLFF.

This chain uses TRBV5-1 with TRBJ2-3; unclear D gene. V was pared by 0 bases and J by 6 bases, with 5 bases between. The CDR3 length is 12 residues. CDR1 is SGHRS, CDR2 YFSETQ, per germline. The CDR3 sequence is CASSLEFDTQYF. The CDR3 DNA reads TGCGCCAGCAGCTTGGAGTTCGATACGCAGTATTTT.